This TCR beta chain stems from a study of OX40 agonist ivuxolimab in advanced cancers. Overall study context: While on treatment, patients had intravenous ivuxolimab at 0.01 to 10 mg/kg every 2 weeks.

At cycle 4 day 1, cycle 7 day 1, and baseline, blood was sampled. Some clones are missing from TCRdb's copy, which holds only in-frame ones; the method was immunoSEQ multiplex PCR. Of about 21,000 clones listed, about 86% are singletons. This CDR3 has 17 amino acids. Germline CDR1 is SGHTA and CDR2 is FQGNSA. V was pared by 5 bases and J by 4 bases, with 14 bases of the junction left unmatched. This chain joins TRBV7-2 and TRBJ1-2; 9 nucleotides line up with TRBD1. The material sequenced was CD4+ or CD8+ T cells sorted from blood, taken in a trial of the OX40 agonist ivuxolimab. This receptor was taken from an adult with an advanced solid tumor such as melanoma, head and neck, liver or kidney cancer. The CDR3 here is CASSKRDRDRVGYGYTF. The CDR3 DNA reads as TGTGCCAGCAGCAAAAGGGACCGGGACAGGGTTGGCTATGGCTACACCTTC.